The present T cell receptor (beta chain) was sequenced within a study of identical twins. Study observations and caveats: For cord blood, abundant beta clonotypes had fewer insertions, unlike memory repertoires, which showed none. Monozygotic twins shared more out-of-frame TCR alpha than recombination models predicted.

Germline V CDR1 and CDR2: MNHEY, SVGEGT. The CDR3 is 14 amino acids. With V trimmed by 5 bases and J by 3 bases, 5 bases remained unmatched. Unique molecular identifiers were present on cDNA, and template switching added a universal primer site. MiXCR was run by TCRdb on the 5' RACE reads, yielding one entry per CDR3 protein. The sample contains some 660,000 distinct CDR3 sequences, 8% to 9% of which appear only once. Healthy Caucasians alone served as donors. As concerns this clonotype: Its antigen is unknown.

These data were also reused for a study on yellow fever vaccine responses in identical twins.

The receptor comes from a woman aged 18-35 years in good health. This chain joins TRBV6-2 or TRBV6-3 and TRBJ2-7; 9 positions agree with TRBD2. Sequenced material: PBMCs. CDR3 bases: TGTGCCAGCAGTCCTAGCGGGGCAATCTACGAGCAGTACTTC. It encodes CASSPSGAIYEQYF.